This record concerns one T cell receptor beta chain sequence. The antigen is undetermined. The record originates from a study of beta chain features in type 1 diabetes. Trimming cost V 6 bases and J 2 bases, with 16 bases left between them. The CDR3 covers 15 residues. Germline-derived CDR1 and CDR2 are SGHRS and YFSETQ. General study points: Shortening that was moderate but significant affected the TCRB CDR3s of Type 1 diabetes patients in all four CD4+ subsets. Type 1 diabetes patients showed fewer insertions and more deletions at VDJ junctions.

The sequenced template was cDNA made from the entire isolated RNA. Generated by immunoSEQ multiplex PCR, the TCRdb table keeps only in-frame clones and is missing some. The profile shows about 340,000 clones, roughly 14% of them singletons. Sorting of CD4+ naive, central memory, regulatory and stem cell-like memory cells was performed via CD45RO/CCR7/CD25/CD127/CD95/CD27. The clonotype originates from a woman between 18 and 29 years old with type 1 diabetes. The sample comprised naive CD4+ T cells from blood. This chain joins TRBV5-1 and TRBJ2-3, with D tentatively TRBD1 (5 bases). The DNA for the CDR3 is TGCGCCAGCACCCTAGTGGGGCGGAACACAGATACGCAGTATTTT. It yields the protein CASTLVGRNTDTQYF. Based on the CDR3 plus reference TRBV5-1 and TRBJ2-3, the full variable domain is KAGVTQTPRYLIKTRGQQVTLSCSPISGHRSVSWYQQTPGQGLQFLFEYFSETQRNKGNFPGRFSGRQFSNSRSEMNVSTLELGDSALYLCASTLVGRNTDTQYFGPGTRLTVL.